This paragraph reports one TCR beta chain. Its specific antigen is unknown. Counted from cysteine to phenylalanine, this CDR3 has 15 amino acids. CDR3 DNA is the only sequence kept; it has 45 bases, read in frame from the first base. CDR1 KGHSH and CDR2 LQKENI were looked up in the germline V gene. V trim: 2 bases; J trim: 6 bases; unmatched bases: 6. This sample is drawn from a study of cytomegalovirus exposure and HLA in healthy donors (dated by TCRdb to the late 2010s). Broadly, across the study: In an earlier analysis of 587 of the donors, 250 to 350 Gb of sequence data and 100 million or so unique TCR beta sequences from some 170 million T cells were reported. An early release covering 550 to 650 HLA-typed donors comprised approximately 300 gigabases of sequencing data and around 85 million unique TCR sequences. Among the roughly 400 genotyped donors, around 81% belonged to the genetic ancestry cluster associated with self-reported Caucasian donors. The study aimed to test whether signatures of past pathogen exposure could be identified by cataloging public T cell receptors. The study profiled the T cell repertoires of about 720 subjects by immunosequencing and related them to cytomegalovirus serostatus. Along with the approximately 700-subject first cohort, a separate validation cohort of 120 different subjects was used. High-throughput TCR immunosequencing, statistical association of individual TCRs with disease status, and machine learning were combined to predict cytomegalovirus infection status. To study patterns of TCR occurrence, a later analysis re-analyzed previously published TCR beta repertoires from 500 to 850 donors and added high-resolution HLA genotyping. Rather than drawing on any new phenotypic data, the later analysis identified candidate immune exposures from TCR beta sequences and the way those sequences occurred across donors. In an earlier analysis of around 540 of the donors, high-throughput TCR beta sequencing was used to judge whether each TCR beta V gene segment behaved as functional or pseudogenic. Donor age, sex, ethnicity and CMV serostatus were compiled together with the repertoire data. In a later genetic analysis, genome-wide SNP genotypes for about 55% of the roughly 670 donors were used, and that subset was treated as a discovery cohort. Every repertoire in the discovery cohort had been generated on one and the same sequencing platform. Both class I and class II loci were covered by HLA typing, at four-digit resolution. Typing coverage varied by locus: roughly 629-640 donors for A, B, C, DRB1 and DQB1; around 560 for DQA1; nearly 610 for DPA1; under 490 for DPB1. Because of strong linkage in the cohort, roughly 5 DR-DQ haplotypes were treated as single units for association and clustering. On average, 235,054 unique TCR beta nucleotide sequences were sequenced per donor among some 420 genotyped donors of the cohort, with 15% to 20% of those sequences being non-productive.

The library was obtained by the immunoSEQ multiplex PCR assay. The multiplex PCR relied on a mix of 60 forward primers for TCR Vbeta segments and 13 reverse primers for TCR Jbeta segments. The CDR3 region of rearranged TCR beta genes was amplified from genomic DNA with a multiplex PCR assay. The amplified TCR beta libraries were sequenced on the Illumina HiSeq System as 87-base-pair reads. As for the original processing: A later analysis tallied some 79 million unique TCR beta chains across the 666 repertoires, and approximately 12 million of those chains were shared by two or more donors. To remove PCR and sequencing errors, raw reads were error-corrected and collapsed into unique sequences using a nearest-neighbor algorithm that merged closely related sequences. CDR3 sequences were aligned to IMGT reference sequences to assign V, D and J gene segments. Each retained sequence needed at least a six-nucleotide match to both a V gene segment and a J gene segment. Rearrangements were called productive when the CDR3 lacked stop codons and stayed in frame with V and J; all others were non-productive. CDR3 was defined by IMGT convention, running from the second conserved V-encoded cysteine to the conserved J-encoded phenylalanine. The earlier analysis of about 590 of the donors excluded sequences that lacked an unambiguous match to a single V gene segment. An earlier analysis of fewer than 750 of the donors called V segments functional above 56.7% productive rearrangements and segregating when the between-donor standard deviation exceeded 5%. To diagnose cytomegalovirus status from the catalog of TCR beta chain sequences, a statistical classification framework was built. In a later analysis, V and J genes were assigned by comparing TCR nucleotide sequences against IMGT/GENE-DB human TR gene sequences. Using the TCRdist pipeline, a later analysis assigned CDR3 sequences along with most-parsimonious VDJ recombination scenarios. In a later analysis, every TCR beta chain was defined by the combination of its CDR3 amino acid sequence and its V-gene family, and reads without a unique V-gene family were dropped. A later analysis removed 450 to 600 highly shared, low-generation-probability nucleotide sequences to deal with suspected cross-contamination and a sequencing artifact. A later analysis calculated a clonal expansion index for each public chain from normalized within-repertoire ranks of inferred template counts. In a later analysis, generation probabilities were computed with a VDJ recombination model fitted to out-of-frame rearrangements, and the resulting probabilities were checked against IGoR. In a later analysis, hypergeometric tests were used to score TCR-TCR, TCR-HLA and TCR-CMV co-occurrence, with a repertoire-size bias correction applied to TCR pairs. False discovery rates were estimated in a later analysis by permuting HLA or CMV assignments 20 times. In a later analysis, co-occurring TCRs were grouped using DBSCAN, with TCRdist sequence similarity added in when clustering inside HLA-allele-positive subsets. For co-occurrence clustering, repertoires with fewer than 30,000 or more than 120,000 public chains were excluded, along with five or six repertoires with anomalous nucleotide sharing. Not all clones reach the TCRdb copy of this immuneACCESS table, which keeps in-frame sequences only. Checked studies attribute under half of the gap to unresolved V genes and leave the rest unexplained. V and J calls and clone size are given by that table; D and trimming were obtained from the DNA. The sample's own table lists 100,000 to 150,000 clones. The ten largest clones take up around 2.7% of the sample.

In total, around 600 healthy bone marrow donors made up the cohort. At the time of sampling, all cohort members were nominally healthy, though unrecorded immune exposures were likely present. The donor was CMV seronegative and was included in the group of 352 seronegative cohort members. Each donor provided a peripheral blood sample, and peripheral blood mononuclear cells were used for TCR beta sequencing. The Qiagen DNeasy Blood Extraction Kit was used to extract genomic DNA from the blood cell samples. General conclusions and limits of the study: A later analysis associated 16,951 TCR beta sequences with specific HLA alleles at a false discovery rate of 0.05. A few of the identified cytomegalovirus-associated TCR beta chains were confirmed in vitro to be specific for cytomegalovirus antigens. The classifier was reported to diagnose cytomegalovirus status with high specificity and sensitivity in both the original and validation cohorts. A further reported finding was that TCR beta sequences accurately predicted the HLA-A and HLA-B alleles for most subjects in the first cohort. Because HLA typing was missing for some donors at each locus, association tests included only the typed subset. According to a later analysis, parvovirus B19, influenza, CMV and Epstein-Barr virus appeared linked to several top co-occurrence clusters. Correlated functional status among segregating V segments might be attributable to linkage disequilibrium, but an unknown experimental factor could not be ruled out. It was suggested by the authors that the approach could potentially be generalized to other disease states and immunological phenotypes. A later genetic analysis associated a missense DCLRE1C variant with V-gene and J-gene trimming of TCR beta chains, and an independent cohort replicated the association. A later genetic analysis reported fewer N-insertions in productive TCRs among donors in an Asian-associated ancestry cluster than the roughly 700-donor mean. In this cohort, only TCR beta chains were sequenced, and detectable features were limited by the absence of alpha or paired-chain data. A later analysis found that TCR association rates varied across HLA loci, with DRB1 alleles showing the most associated TCRs and HLA-C alleles the fewest. Most CMV-associated TCR beta chains appeared to be HLA-restricted in a later analysis, and the HLA associations seemed to be driven largely by CMV exposure. Strong co-occurrence of HLA alleles, especially DR and DQ, made assigning TCR associations to individual alleles difficult. In the study, some 160 TCR beta chains were listed as associated with cytomegalovirus. An earlier analysis of approximately 570 of the donors showed that most TCR beta V segments appeared in productive rearrangements either about 90% or about 30% of the time, which broadly matched IMGT annotations. The only immune exposure information available for the cohort was CMV serostatus. In a later analysis, HLA-associated TCR beta chains were found to be more clonally expanded and to have lower generation probabilities than equally common non-associated chains. A cluster of highly shared sequence variants was judged likely to represent a technical artifact of the sequencing pipeline. The 87-base-pair reads could not distinguish some IMGT-functional V segments, including TRBV6-2 and TRBV6-3, so those segments were excluded. While some public TCRs were present in many individuals, most TCR sequences turned up only very rarely across donors. Because counts were too low, some 16 rarely observed V segments, including chromosome 9 orphons, were excluded from the earlier analysis of a few hundred of the donors. The presence/absence analyses assumed that sequencing depth was roughly uniform across donors, and that assumption may not be true.

Material: PBMCs. The rearranged segments are TRBV18 and TRBJ2-2, and 7 junction bases match TRBD1. This receptor was identified in a man between 25 and 39 years old in good health and CMV-seronegative. The nucleotide sequence reads as follows: TGTGCCAGCTCACCAATGGGACAGACATCCGGGGAGCTGTTTTTT. Its translation reads: CASSPMGQTSGELFF.